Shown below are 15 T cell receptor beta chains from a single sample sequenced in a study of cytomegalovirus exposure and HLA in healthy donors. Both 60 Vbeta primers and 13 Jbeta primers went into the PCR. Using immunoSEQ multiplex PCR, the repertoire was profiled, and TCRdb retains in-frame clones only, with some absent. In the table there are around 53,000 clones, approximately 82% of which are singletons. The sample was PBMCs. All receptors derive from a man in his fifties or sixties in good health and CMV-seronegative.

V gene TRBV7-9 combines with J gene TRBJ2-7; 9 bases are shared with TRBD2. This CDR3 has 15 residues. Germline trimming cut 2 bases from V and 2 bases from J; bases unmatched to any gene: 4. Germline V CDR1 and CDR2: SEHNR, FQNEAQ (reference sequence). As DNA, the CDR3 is TGTGCCAGCAGCTTATTGGGCGGGGGGGCCTACGAGCAGTACTTC. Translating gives CASSLLGGGAYEQYF.

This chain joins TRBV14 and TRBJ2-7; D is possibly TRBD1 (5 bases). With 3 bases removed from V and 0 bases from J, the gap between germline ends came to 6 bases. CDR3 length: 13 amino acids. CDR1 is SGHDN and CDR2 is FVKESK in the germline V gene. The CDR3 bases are TGTGCCAGCAGCCACAGGGTCTCCTACGAGCAGTACTTC. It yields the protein CASSHRVSYEQYF.

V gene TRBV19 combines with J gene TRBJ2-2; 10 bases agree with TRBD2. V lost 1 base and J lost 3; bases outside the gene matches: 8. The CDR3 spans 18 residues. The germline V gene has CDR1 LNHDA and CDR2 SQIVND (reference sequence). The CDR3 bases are TGTGCCAGTAGTATAGGTCCGGCTAGCGGGGGATACACCGGGGAGCTGTTTTTT. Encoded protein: CASSIGPASGGYTGELFF.

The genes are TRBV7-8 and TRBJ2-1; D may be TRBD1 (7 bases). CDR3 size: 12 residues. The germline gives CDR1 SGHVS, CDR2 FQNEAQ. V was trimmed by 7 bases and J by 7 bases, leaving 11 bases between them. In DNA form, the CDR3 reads TGTGCCAGCATCCAGGGGGGTAATGAGCAGTTCTTC. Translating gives CASIQGGNEQFF.

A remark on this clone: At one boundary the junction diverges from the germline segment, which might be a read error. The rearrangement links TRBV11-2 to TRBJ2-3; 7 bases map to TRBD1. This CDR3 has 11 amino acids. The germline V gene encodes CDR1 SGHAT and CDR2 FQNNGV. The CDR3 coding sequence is TGTGCCAGCACCCGGACAGGTACGCAGTATTTT. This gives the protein CASTRTGTQYF.

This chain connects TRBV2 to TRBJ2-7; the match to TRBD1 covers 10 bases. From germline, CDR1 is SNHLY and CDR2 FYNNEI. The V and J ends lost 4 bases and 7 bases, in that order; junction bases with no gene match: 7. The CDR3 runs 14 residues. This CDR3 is CASSVGQGPQEQYF. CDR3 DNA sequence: TGTGCCAGCAGTGTGGGACAGGGGCCGCAGGAGCAGTACTTC.

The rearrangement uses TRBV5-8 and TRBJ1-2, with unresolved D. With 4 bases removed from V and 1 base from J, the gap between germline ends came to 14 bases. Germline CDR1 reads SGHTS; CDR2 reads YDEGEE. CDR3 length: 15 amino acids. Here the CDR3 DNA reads TGTGCCAGCAGCCCTGACCGGGTTCTTAACTATGGCTACACCTTC. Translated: CASSPDRVLNYGYTF.

The CDR3 DNA reads TGTGCCAGTAGCCCCTTCGGGGAGGGAATCTACTCTGGAAACACCATATATTTT. The encoded protein is CASSPFGEGIYSGNTIYF. The gene calls are TRBV19 and TRBJ1-3; D is undetermined. Germline values: CDR1 LNHDA, CDR2 SQIVND (reference sequence). The CDR3 has 18 amino acids. Trimming stripped 6 bases from V and 0 bases from J, with 21 bases between.

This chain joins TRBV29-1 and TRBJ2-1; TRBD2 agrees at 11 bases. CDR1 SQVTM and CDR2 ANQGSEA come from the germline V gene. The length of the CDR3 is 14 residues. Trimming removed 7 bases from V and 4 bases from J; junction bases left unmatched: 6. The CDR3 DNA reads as TGCAGCGCCTCGACTAGCGGGGTATACAATGAGCAGTTCTTC. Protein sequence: CSASTSGVYNEQFF.

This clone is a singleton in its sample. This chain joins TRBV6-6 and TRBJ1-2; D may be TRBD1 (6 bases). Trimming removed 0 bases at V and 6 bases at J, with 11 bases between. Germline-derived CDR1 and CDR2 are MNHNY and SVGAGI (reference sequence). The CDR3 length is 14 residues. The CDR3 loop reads CASSYSDRSHGYTF. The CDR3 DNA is TGTGCCAGCAGTTACTCCGACAGGTCCCATGGCTACACCTTC.

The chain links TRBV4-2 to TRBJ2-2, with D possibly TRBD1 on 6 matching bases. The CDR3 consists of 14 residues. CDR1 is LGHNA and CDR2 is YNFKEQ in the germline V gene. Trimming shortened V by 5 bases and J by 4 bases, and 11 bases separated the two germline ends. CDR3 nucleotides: TGTGCCAGCAGCTACACAGGGCTCACCGGGGAGCTGTTTTTT. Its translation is CASSYTGLTGELFF.

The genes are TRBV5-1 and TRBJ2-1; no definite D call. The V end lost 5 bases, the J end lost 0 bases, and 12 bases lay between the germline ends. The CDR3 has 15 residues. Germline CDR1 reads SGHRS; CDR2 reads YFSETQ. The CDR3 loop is CASSQSPGSYNEQFF. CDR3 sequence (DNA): TGCGCCAGCAGTCAGTCCCCGGGCTCCTACAATGAGCAGTTCTTC.

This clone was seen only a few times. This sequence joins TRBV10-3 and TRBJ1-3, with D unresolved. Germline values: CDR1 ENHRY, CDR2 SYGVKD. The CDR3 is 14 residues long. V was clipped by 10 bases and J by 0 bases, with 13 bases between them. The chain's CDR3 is CATGRPSSGNTIYF. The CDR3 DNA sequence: TGTGCCACAGGAAGGCCCAGCTCTGGAAACACCATATATTTT.

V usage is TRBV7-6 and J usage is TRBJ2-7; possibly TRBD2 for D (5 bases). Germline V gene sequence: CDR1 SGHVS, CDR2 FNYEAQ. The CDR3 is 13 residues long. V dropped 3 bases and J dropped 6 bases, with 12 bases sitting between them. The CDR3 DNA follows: TGTGCCAGCAGCTTTAGTGAGGGCGGCGAGCAGTACTTC. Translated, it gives CASSFSEGGEQYF. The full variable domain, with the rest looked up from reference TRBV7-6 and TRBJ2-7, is GAGVSQSPRYKVTKRGQDVALRCDPISGHVSLYWYRQALGQGPEFLTYFNYEAQQDKSGLPNDRFSAERPEGSISTLTIQRTEQRDSAMYRCASSFSEGGEQYFGPGTRLTVT.

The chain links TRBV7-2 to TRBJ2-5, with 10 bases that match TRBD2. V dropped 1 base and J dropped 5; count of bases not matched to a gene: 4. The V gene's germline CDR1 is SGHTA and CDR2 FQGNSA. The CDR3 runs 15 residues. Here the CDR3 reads CASSLEIAGGETQYF. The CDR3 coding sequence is TGTGCCAGCAGCTTAGAAATAGCGGGGGGTGAGACCCAGTACTTC.